The sequence of this T cell receptor (beta chain) was determined in a study of T-cell memory formation after mild COVID-19. Study-wide background: The study found TCR clusters largely donor specific. Findings and caveats of the study: Among CD4+ contracting clones, most were CM and EM, and CD8+ ones EMRA.

TCRdb reanalysed the 5' RACE reads using MiXCR and keeps one entry per CDR3 protein. Of hundreds of thousands of distinct CDR3 sequences in the sample, roughly 17% were seen once. This clonotype was counted between two and nine times. The antigen is not known. The CDR3 contains 15 residues. The germline gives CDR1 LGHNA, CDR2 YNFKEQ. The V gene lost 1 base and the J gene lost 2 bases, with 10 bases spanning the gap. The chain has TRBV4-2 and TRBJ2-3; D gene ambiguous. The TCR originated in an adult woman who had mild COVID-19 (a few samples of this study predate the infection). Cell type and time point are not known. The sample consisted of PBMCs or a T cell subset sorted from them (not recorded which). CDR3 sequence: CASSQGGRYTDTQYF. CDR3 sequence (DNA): TGTGCCAGCAGCCAAGGGGGAAGATACACAGATACGCAGTATTTT.